Listed here is a single T cell receptor beta chain. The antigen is undetermined. Time point indicated: week 23, last vaccination. Every vaccination contained 300 ug of the mutant IDH1 20-mer peptide and was paired with topical imiquimod. Libraries were prepared by immunoSEQ multiplex PCR; TCRdb keeps only in-frame clonotypes and omits some of them. The sample includes about 20,000 clones, roughly 82% of them seen just once. These data come from a study of a mutant IDH1 vaccine in newly diagnosed glioma. Looking at the study overall: Eight vaccinations went to patients in weeks 1, 3, 5, 7, 11, 15, 19, 23. The initiation of vaccination occurred 4-6 weeks after radiotherapy alone, or with temozolomide cycles. Previous care, which was radiotherapy, temozolomide, or both, most often involved both. Findings and limits, study-wide: Among top peripheral T cell clonotypes, changes seemed unrelated to pseudoprogression.

Trimming pared 5 bases from V and 3 bases from J, leaving 16 bases between. Germline values: CDR1 MNHEY, CDR2 SVGAGI. The CDR3 is made up of 15 amino acids. The TCR sequence derives from a man aged 25 to 45 with glioma. V usage is TRBV6-5 and J usage is TRBJ1-1; tentatively, D is TRBD1 (5 bases). The sample consisted of PBMCs, taken from a glioma patient whose treatment included an IDH1 peptide vaccine. The CDR3 region is CASSPSSLGDTEAFF. The CDR3 DNA follows: TGTGCCAGCAGTCCGTCGAGCCTAGGGGACACTGAAGCTTTCTTT.